The 28 T cell receptor beta chains below all came from one sample that was sequenced in a study of T cell responses to AZD1222 COVID-19 vaccine. Only in-frame clones appear in the TCRdb table, and some are missing; sequencing was by immunoSEQ multiplex PCR. The table lists some 130,000 clones, around nine tenths of them singletons, with 2.4% in the top ten. The input for sequencing was peripheral blood, taken on day 0 of AZD1222 vaccination. The source is an adult in good health.

This clone was counted many times. The V and J genes are TRBV10-3 and TRBJ1-4; D is unresolved. Germline assignment: CDR1 ENHRY and CDR2 SYGVKD. CDR3 length: 11 amino acids. V was cut by 10 bases and J by 4 bases, with 7 bases left in between. The CDR3 reads CATSHNEKLFF. For the CDR3, the DNA is TGTGCCACCAGCCATAATGAAAAACTGTTTTTT.

The chain joins TRBV3-1 (or the pseudogene TRBV3-2) to TRBJ2-5; D perhaps matches TRBD2 (5 bases). Germline CDR1 LGHDT, CDR2 YNNKEL (reference sequence). The CDR3 consists of 14 residues. V lost 3 bases and J lost 3, with 11 bases in between. For the CDR3, the DNA is TGTGCCAGCAGCCAGGCCAGCGGAAAAGAGACCCAGTACTTC. Translating it yields CASSQASGKETQYF.

The J gene is TRBJ1-2, the V gene TRBV9, with TRBD1 matching 8 bases. This CDR3 has 22 amino acids. Germline V gene lookup returns CDR1 SGDLS and CDR2 YYNGEE. V dropped 0 bases and J dropped 0; count of bases not matched to a gene: 22. CDR3 sequence (DNA): TGTGCCAGCAGCGTAGCTCACGGACAGGGTGAAGAAATCTGGGACACTAACTATGGCTACACCTTC. Residues: CASSVAHGQGEEIWDTNYGYTF.

The chain recombines TRBV5-1 with TRBJ1-6; no firm D call. V gave up 5 bases and J gave up 6 bases, with 18 bases separating them. Germline V CDR1 and CDR2: SGHRS, YFSETQ. The CDR3 consists of 16 residues. In DNA form, the CDR3 reads TGCGCCAGCAGTTCCAGCGTGACGGGCTCTAATTCACCCCTCCACTTT. It yields the protein CASSSSVTGSNSPLHF.

The chain has TRBV11-1 and TRBJ1-6; D not resolved. Germline V lookup: CDR1 SGHAT, CDR2 FQDESV (reference sequence). CDR3 length: 12 amino acids. The V gene lost 5 bases and the J gene lost 10 bases, with 9 bases spanning the gap. CDR3 residues: CASSHGGSPLHF. The DNA for the CDR3 is TGTGCCAGCAGCCACGGAGGGTCACCCCTCCACTTT.

The J gene is TRBJ2-5, the V gene TRBV6-5; no clear D gene. Germline assignment: CDR1 MNHEY and CDR2 SVGAGI. V was shortened by 0 bases and J by 8 bases, with 10 bases between the two germline ends. The CDR3 sequence is 13 residues long. The CDR3 is CASSYSDPVTQYF. For the CDR3, the DNA is TGTGCCAGCAGTTACTCTGACCCCGTAACCCAGTACTTC.

The V and J genes are TRBV30 and TRBJ1-1, with D possibly matching TRBD1 (5 bases). Germline CDR1 is GTSNPN and CDR2 is SVGIG (reference sequence). CDR3 length: 13 amino acids. Between the trimmed V and J ends, which lost 0 bases and 0 bases, there was a span of 5 bases. This chain's CDR3 is CAWSVDMNTEAFF. As DNA, the CDR3 is TGTGCCTGGAGTGTGGACATGAACACTGAAGCTTTCTTT.

V usage is TRBV5-1 and J usage is TRBJ2-5; 7 positions match TRBD2. Looked up from germline, CDR1 is SGHRS and CDR2 is YFSETQ. The junction had 6 bases not matched to a gene; V was cut back by 2 bases and J by 2 bases. This CDR3 has 15 amino acids. The CDR3 spells CASSLVGAGQETQYF. In DNA form, the CDR3 reads TGCGCCAGCAGCTTAGTGGGAGCGGGGCAAGAGACCCAGTACTTC.

This clone showed up just once. The chain uses TRBV5-1 and TRBJ2-7, with 10 positions matching TRBD1. Germline loops: CDR1 SGHRS, CDR2 YFSETQ. This CDR3 has 18 amino acids. The V and J ends lost 0 bases and 4 bases, in that order; junction bases with no gene match: 13. The CDR3 loop reads CASSLGGIGTGAWYEQYF. The CDR3 DNA reads TGCGCCAGCAGCTTGGGTGGGATCGGGACAGGGGCGTGGTACGAGCAGTACTTC.

The rearrangement joins TRBV11-3 to TRBJ2-1; 8 bases are a match to TRBD2. Germline trimming cut 5 bases from V and 6 bases from J; bases unmatched to any gene: 9. CDR3 length equals 15 residues. The germline CDR1 and CDR2 sequences are SGHNT and YENEEA. CDR3 loop: CASSPDPGLVNEQFF. The DNA for the CDR3 is TGTGCCAGCAGCCCCGACCCGGGACTAGTCAATGAGCAGTTCTTC.

V and J are TRBV7-2 and TRBJ1-4, with TRBD1 matching over 9 bases. The CDR3 is made up of 17 amino acids. V shed 5 bases, J shed 1 base, and the junction held 8 bases outside the gene matches. Germline-derived CDR1 and CDR2 are SGHTA and FQGNSA. The CDR3 DNA reads as TGTGCCAGCAGCCCTCGACAGGGGGGCGGAACTAATGAAAAACTGTTTTTT. This translates into CASSPRQGGGTNEKLFF.

CDR3 amino acids: CASSLAGLNNEQFF. The CDR3 DNA reads TGTGCCAGCAGTCTGGCGGGACTTAACAATGAGCAGTTCTTC. This sequence joins TRBV28 and TRBJ2-1, with D tentatively TRBD2 (6 bases). V was shortened by 5 bases and J by 5 bases, with 13 bases between the two germline ends. CDR3 length: 14 residues. CDR1 is MDHEN and CDR2 is SYDVKM in the germline V gene.

This chain links TRBV19 with TRBJ2-4; D gene uncertain. This CDR3 contains 17 residues. V lost 5 bases to trimming and J lost 0 bases, with 17 bases between them. Germline V gives CDR1 LNHDA, CDR2 SQIVND (reference sequence). Written as DNA, the CDR3 is TGTGCCAGTAGTCCCACTGGAGAGTTCCTAGCCAAAAACATTCAGTACTTC. Translating gives CASSPTGEFLAKNIQYF.

The chain links TRBV9 to TRBJ1-3; a possible D gene is TRBD1 (5 bases). From germline, CDR1 is SGDLS and CDR2 YYNGEE. Trimming left V 2 bases short and J 0 bases short, with 6 bases between. CDR3 length: 14 residues. CDR3 sequence: CASSVTDSGNTIYF. DNA for the CDR3: TGTGCCAGCAGCGTGACAGACTCTGGAAACACCATATATTTT.

The CDR3 spells CASSYAPPGGNQPQHF. The CDR3, as DNA: TGTGCCAGCAGTTACGCACCTCCAGGGGGCAATCAGCCCCAGCATTTT. The chain carries TRBV6-5 and TRBJ1-5; perhaps TRBD1 as D (6 bases). Trimming pared 2 bases from V and 2 bases from J, leaving 13 bases between. CDR3 length equals 16 residues. Germline V gene data show CDR1 as MNHEY and CDR2 as SVGAGI.

The chain carries TRBV30 and TRBJ1-5, with D uncertain. CDR3 size: 13 residues. Germline V CDR1 and CDR2: GTSNPN, SVGIG (reference sequence). Trimming took 0 bases from V and 2 from J, leaving 5 bases between them. The CDR3 region is CAWSVVGNQPQHF. The CDR3 nucleotides read TGTGCCTGGAGTGTAGTTGGCAATCAGCCCCAGCATTTT.

This clone was seen once. The chain couples TRBV29-1 to TRBJ2-7; possibly TRBD1 for D (6 bases). Germline CDR1 is SQVTM and CDR2 is ANQGSEA. V shed 4 bases and J shed 3 bases, with 13 bases lying between them. There are 13 residues in the CDR3. The CDR3: CSVARGPFYEQYF. CDR3 coding DNA: TGCAGCGTTGCCAGGGGCCCTTTCTACGAGCAGTACTTC.

The V call is TRBV30, the J call TRBJ1-1; no clear D. The CDR3 sequence is 13 residues long. Trimming pared 0 bases from V and 6 bases from J, leaving 11 bases between. Germline V gene data show CDR1 as GTSNPN and CDR2 as SVGIG (reference sequence). CDR3 nucleotides: TGTGCCTGGAGTGTACTAGTGGACGCTGAAGCTTTCTTT. It translates to CAWSVLVDAEAFF.

The chain employs TRBV19 and TRBJ2-3; D is tentatively TRBD1 or TRBD2 (5 bases each). The CDR3 loop spans 15 amino acids. V shed 6 bases and J shed 4 bases, with 17 bases lying between them. CDR1 LNHDA and CDR2 SQIVND come from the germline V gene (reference sequence). CDR3 in amino acids: CASSADGGVADTQYF. In DNA, the CDR3 is TGTGCCAGTAGCGCTGATGGGGGAGTCGCAGATACGCAGTATTTT.

This chain uses TRBV9 with TRBJ2-7, with D maybe TRBD2 (5 bases). The germline V gene encodes CDR1 SGDLS and CDR2 YYNGEE. V dropped 0 bases and J dropped 8 bases, with 18 bases sitting between them. This CDR3 region has 15 residues. Written as DNA, the CDR3 is TGTGCCAGCAGCGTAGTCTCGGCGGGTGCCTCCCAGCAGTACTTC. Translated: CASSVVSAGASQQYF.

The chain joins TRBV28 to TRBJ1-3, with 11 bases identical to TRBD1. Germline V gene sequence: CDR1 MDHEN, CDR2 SYDVKM. V lost 8 bases and J lost 4; bases outside the gene matches: 1. There are 13 residues in the CDR3. CDR3 DNA: TGTGCCAGCCGGGACAGGGGGGGAAACACCATATATTTT. As protein: CASRDRGGNTIYF.

This chain joins TRBV23-1 and TRBJ2-2; 7 positions match TRBD2. TRBV23-1 is placed among ORFs of uncertain function. This CDR3 region has 17 residues. Losses at the gene ends were 7 bases for V and 0 bases for J; bases not matched to a gene: 11. CDR3 region: CASNWAGEGPNTGELFF. Here the CDR3 DNA reads TGCGCCAGCAATTGGGCGGGAGAGGGACCGAACACCGGGGAGCTGTTTTTT.

The chain joins TRBV5-8 to TRBJ2-2, with 9 nucleotides matching TRBD2. J lost 6 bases, V lost 4 bases, and 10 bases had no gene match. Germline lookup yields CDR1 SGHTS and CDR2 YDEGEE. The CDR3 has 16 amino acids. CDR3 amino acids: CASSPVSGRISGELFF. The CDR3 coding sequence is TGTGCCAGCAGCCCCGTTAGCGGGAGAATCTCCGGGGAGCTGTTTTTT.

This clone was seen only a few times. The rearrangement joins TRBV4-2 to TRBJ1-3; no clear D gene. The CDR3 is 18 amino acids. Germline V lookup: CDR1 LGHNA, CDR2 YNFKEQ. Trimming removed 1 base at V and 4 bases at J, with 20 bases between. The CDR3: CASSQGPGPGAAGNTIYF. DNA for the CDR3: TGTGCCAGCAGCCAAGGACCAGGCCCGGGAGCGGCCGGAAACACCATATATTTT.

The rearrangement links TRBV7-3 to TRBJ2-5; 10 bases match TRBD2. This CDR3 region has 17 residues. Germline lookup yields CDR1 SGHTA and CDR2 FQGTGA. The trim removed 2 bases at V and 1 base at J, leaving 7 bases unmatched. CDR3 nucleotide sequence: TGTGCCAGCAGCTTAGGGCTAGCGGGAGTCTCCCAAGAGACCCAGTACTTC. This translates into CASSLGLAGVSQETQYF. Supplemented by reference TRBV7-3 and TRBJ2-5, the full variable domain reads GAGVSQTPSNKVTEKGKYVELRCDPISGHTALYWYRQSLGQGPEFLIYFQGTGAADDSGLPNDRFFAVRPEGSVSTLKIQRTERGDSAVYLCASSLGLAGVSQETQYFGPGTRLLVL.

The rearrangement links TRBV4-1 to TRBJ2-1; D gene uncertain. The V end lost 0 bases, the J end lost 0 bases, and 6 bases lay between the germline ends. Per germline, CDR1 MGHRA and CDR2 YSYEKL. This CDR3 contains 15 residues. The CDR3 nucleotides read TGCGCCAGCAGCCAAGAAGCGCCCTCCTACAATGAGCAGTTCTTC. Protein sequence: CASSQEAPSYNEQFF.

This clone was observed a single time. J is TRBJ1-1 and V is TRBV24-1; D not certain. Trimming took off 3 bases at V and 5 bases at J, with 6 bases between the two ends. CDR1 KGHDR and CDR2 SFDVKD come from the germline V gene. This CDR3 has 12 amino acids. CDR3 protein: CATSDPGTEAFF. Here the CDR3 DNA reads TGTGCCACCAGTGATCCCGGGACTGAAGCTTTCTTT.

V gene TRBV3-1 (or the pseudogene TRBV3-2) combines with J gene TRBJ2-1; D is unclear. The CDR3 covers 12 residues. Trimming shortened V by 3 bases and J by 3 bases, and 3 bases separated the two germline ends. The V gene's germline CDR1 is LGHDT and CDR2 YNNKEL (reference sequence). The CDR3 DNA reads TGTGCCAGCAGCCAGCTCTACAATGAGCAGTTCTTC. Amino acids: CASSQLYNEQFF.